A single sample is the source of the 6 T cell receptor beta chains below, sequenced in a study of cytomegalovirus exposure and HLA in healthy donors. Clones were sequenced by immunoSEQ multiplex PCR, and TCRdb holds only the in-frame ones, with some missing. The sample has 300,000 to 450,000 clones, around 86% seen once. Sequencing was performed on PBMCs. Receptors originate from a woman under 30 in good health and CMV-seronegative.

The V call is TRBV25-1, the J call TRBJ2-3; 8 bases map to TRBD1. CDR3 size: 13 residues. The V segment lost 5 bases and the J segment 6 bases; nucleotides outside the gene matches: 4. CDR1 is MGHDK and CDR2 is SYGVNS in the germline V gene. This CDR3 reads CASSRQGLDTQYF. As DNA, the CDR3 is TGTGCCAGCAGTAGACAGGGGTTGGATACGCAGTATTTT.

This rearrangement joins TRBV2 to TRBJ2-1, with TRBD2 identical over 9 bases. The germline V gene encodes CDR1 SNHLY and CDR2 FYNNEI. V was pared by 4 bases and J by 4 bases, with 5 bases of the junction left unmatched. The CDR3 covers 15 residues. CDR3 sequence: CASSGKREVYNEQFF. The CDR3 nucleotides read TGTGCCAGCAGTGGGAAGCGGGAGGTTTACAATGAGCAGTTCTTC. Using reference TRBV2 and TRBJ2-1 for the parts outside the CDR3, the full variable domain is EPEVTQTPSHQVTQMGQEVILRCVPISNHLYFYWYRQILGQKVEFLVSFYNNEISEKSEIFDDQFSVERPDGSNFTLKIRSTKLEDSAMYFCASSGKREVYNEQFFGPGTRLTVL.

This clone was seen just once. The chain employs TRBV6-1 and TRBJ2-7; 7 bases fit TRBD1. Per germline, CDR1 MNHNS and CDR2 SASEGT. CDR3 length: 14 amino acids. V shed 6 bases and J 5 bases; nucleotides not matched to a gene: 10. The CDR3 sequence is CASSFQGEFDEQYF. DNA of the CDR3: TGTGCCAGCAGCTTTCAGGGGGAGTTCGACGAGCAGTACTTC.

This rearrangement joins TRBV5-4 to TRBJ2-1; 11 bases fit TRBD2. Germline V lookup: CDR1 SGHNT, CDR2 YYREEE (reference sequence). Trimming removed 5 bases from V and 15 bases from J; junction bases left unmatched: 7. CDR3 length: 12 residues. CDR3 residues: CASRSSGGAPFF. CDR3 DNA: TGTGCCAGCAGAAGTAGCGGGGGGGCCCCGTTCTTC.

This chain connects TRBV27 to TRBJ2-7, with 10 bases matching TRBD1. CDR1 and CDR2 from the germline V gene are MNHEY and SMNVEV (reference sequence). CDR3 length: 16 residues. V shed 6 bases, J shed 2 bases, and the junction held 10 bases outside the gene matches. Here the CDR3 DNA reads TGTGCCAGCAGCCTAGGGACAGGGGTAGGGACCTACGAGCAGTACTTC. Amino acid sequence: CASSLGTGVGTYEQYF.

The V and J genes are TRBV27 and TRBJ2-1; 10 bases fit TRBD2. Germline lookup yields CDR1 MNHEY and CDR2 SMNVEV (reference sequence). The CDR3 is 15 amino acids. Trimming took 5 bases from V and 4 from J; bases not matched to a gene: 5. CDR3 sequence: CASSPQLAGYNEQFF. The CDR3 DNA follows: TGTGCCAGCAGTCCACAACTAGCGGGATACAATGAGCAGTTCTTC.